This T cell receptor (beta chain) was obtained from a study of beta chain features in type 1 diabetes. Findings and caveats of the study: When Type 1 diabetes patients were examined, their TCRB CDR3s proved moderately but significantly shorter in all four CD4+ subsets.

This clone was picked up a small number of times. Antigen: not known. Isolated RNA was reverse transcribed in full, so expressed TCRB transcripts were sequenced. Repertoires were generated with immunoSEQ multiplex PCR, while TCRdb's copy carries only in-frame clones and drops some. The profile shows under 300,000 clones, approximately 14% of them singletons. Source material: naive CD4+ T cells from blood. The sequence was obtained from a man aged 30 to 45 with type 1 diabetes.

CDR3 DNA: TGTGCCAGCAGCGCCGAGACTAGCTCCTACGAGCAGTACTTC. This codes for CASSAETSSYEQYF. The chain uses TRBV9 and TRBJ2-7; weak D call: TRBD2 (6 bases). The CDR3 sequence is 14 residues long. In germline, CDR1 is SGDLS, CDR2 YYNGEE. The V gene lost 3 bases and the J gene lost 0 bases, with 10 bases spanning the gap. The full variable domain, with the rest looked up from reference TRBV9 and TRBJ2-7, is DSGVTQTPKHLITATGQRVTLRCSPRSGDLSVYWYQQSLDQGLQFLIQYYNGEERAKGNILERFSAQQFPDLHSELNLSSLELGDSALYFCASSAETSSYEQYFGPGTRLTVT.